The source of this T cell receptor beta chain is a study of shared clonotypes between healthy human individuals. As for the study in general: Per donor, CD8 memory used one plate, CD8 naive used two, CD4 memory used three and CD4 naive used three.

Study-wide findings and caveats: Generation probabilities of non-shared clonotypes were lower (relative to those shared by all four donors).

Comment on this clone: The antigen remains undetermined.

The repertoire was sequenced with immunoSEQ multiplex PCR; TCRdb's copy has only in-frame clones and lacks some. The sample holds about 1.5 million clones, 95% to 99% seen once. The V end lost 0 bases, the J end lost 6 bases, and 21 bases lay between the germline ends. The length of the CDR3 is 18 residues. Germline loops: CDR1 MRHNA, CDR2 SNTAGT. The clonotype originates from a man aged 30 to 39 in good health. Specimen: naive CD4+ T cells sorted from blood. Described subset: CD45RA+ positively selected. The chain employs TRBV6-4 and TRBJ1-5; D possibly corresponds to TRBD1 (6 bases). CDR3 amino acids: CASSDSTGAPPQTQPQHF. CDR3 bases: TGTGCCAGCAGTGACTCGACGGGGGCACCCCCTCAGACTCAGCCCCAGCATTTT.